This T cell receptor (beta chain) was captured by sequencing in a study of T cells in localized non-small cell lung cancer. The CDR3 runs to 14 residues. CDR1 and CDR2 from the germline V gene are SGHRS and YFSETQ. The V end was cut by 0 bases, the J end by 7 bases, with 11 bases between. Assay: immunoSEQ multiplex PCR; the TCRdb copy retains only in-frame clones and omits some. This sample carries around 83,000 clones, around 82% of them seen once, and the ten largest clones take approximately 21%. The chain recombines TRBV5-1 with TRBJ2-4; tentatively, D is TRBD1 (5 bases). Sequencing used PBMCs, obtained before any cancer treatment. The receptor was derived from a man aged 40-75 years with stage II squamous cell lung carcinoma. CDR3: CASSLDWGANIQYF. The CDR3 region has the DNA TGCGCCAGCAGCTTGGACTGGGGCGCGAACATTCAGTACTTC.